This TCR beta chain comes out of a study of blood T cell repertoires in COVID-19. This clone was seen a single time. The germline V gene has CDR1 LNHDA and CDR2 SQIVND (reference sequence). V was pared by 4 bases and J by 6 bases, with 16 bases between. This CDR3 contains 15 residues. Clones were read by immunoSEQ multiplex PCR, and TCRdb kept only the in-frame ones, dropping some. The sample shows 65,000 to 95,000 clones, approximately 85% of them seen only once. The TCR sequence derives from a man aged 65 to 85 with acute or convalescent COVID-19. The sample taken for sequencing was peripheral blood. This chain links TRBV19 with TRBJ1-5, with D perhaps TRBD1 (5 bases). This chain's CDR3 is CASSSPRVRGQPQHF. CDR3 sequence (DNA): TGTGCCAGTAGTAGTCCCAGGGTGCGGGGTCAGCCCCAGCATTTT.